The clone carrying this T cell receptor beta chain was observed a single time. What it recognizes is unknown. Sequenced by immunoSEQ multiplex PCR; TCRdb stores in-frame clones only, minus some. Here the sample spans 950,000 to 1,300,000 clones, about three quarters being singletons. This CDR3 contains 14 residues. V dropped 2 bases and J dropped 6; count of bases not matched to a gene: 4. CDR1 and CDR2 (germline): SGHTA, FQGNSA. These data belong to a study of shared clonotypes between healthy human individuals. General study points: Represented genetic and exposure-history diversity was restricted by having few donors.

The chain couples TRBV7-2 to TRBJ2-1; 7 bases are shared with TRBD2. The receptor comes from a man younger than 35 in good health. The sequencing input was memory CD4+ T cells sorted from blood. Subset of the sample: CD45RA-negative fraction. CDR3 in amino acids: CASSLRASGNEQFF. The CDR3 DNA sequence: TGTGCCAGCAGCTTACGGGCTAGCGGCAATGAGCAGTTCTTC.